This TCR beta chain was retrieved from a study of shared clonotypes between healthy human individuals. Whole-study context: The donor pool was made up of two women and three men aged 18 to 49. General observations from the study: Clonotypes shared by all four sorted-subset donors had higher generation probabilities than non-shared clonotypes. Sequencing depth was expected to affect clonotype sharing among donors.

In CD8 memory, CD45RO+ cells were put together with CCR7-negative CD45RA+ TemRA cells. The CDR3 runs 13 residues. V lost 1 base and J lost 6, with 7 bases in between. Germline V lookup: CDR1 SGHAT, CDR2 FQNNGV. To note about this clone: The antigen is not known.

Generated by immunoSEQ multiplex PCR, the TCRdb table keeps only in-frame clones and is missing some. The table has 600,000 to 750,000 clones, 90% seen once. This chain uses TRBV11-2 with TRBJ2-1; D not resolved. The sequencing input was memory CD8+ T cells from PBMCs. Specified subset: CD45RO+ cells pooled with CCR7-negative TemRA cells. The receptor's source is a man aged 18-30 years in good health. Some clones in this sample may be carry-over from other donors' samples. CDR3 loop: CASSLGFLNEQFF. The CDR3 nucleotides read TGTGCCAGCAGCTTAGGTTTCCTCAATGAGCAGTTCTTC.